Below are 2 T cell receptor beta chains sequenced from a single sample in a study of OX40 agonist ivuxolimab in advanced cancers. The library was obtained by the immunoSEQ multiplex PCR assay. TCRdb stores this immuneACCESS table with in-frame sequences only. Part of the clones is absent; in the studies checked, under half of the shortfall reflects unresolved V genes, and no reason is known for the rest. A total of about 68,000 clones appear in this sample, 86% of them only once. In total, the top ten clones hold 5.5% to 8% of the sample. Here the sequenced sample was CD4+ or CD8+ T cells sorted from blood, taken in a trial of the OX40 agonist ivuxolimab. The receptor source for this set is an adult with an advanced solid tumor such as melanoma, head and neck, liver or kidney cancer.

V and J are TRBV14 and TRBJ2-4; D remains ambiguous. Per germline, CDR1 SGHDN and CDR2 FVKESK. The CDR3 spans 11 residues. V gave up 4 bases and J gave up 7 bases, with 5 bases separating them. CDR3 nucleotides: TGTGCCAGCAGCCTAGACAACATTCAGTACTTC. Translated, it gives CASSLDNIQYF.

The gene calls are TRBV2 and TRBJ2-2, with TRBD1 matching over 8 bases. V lost 4 bases to trimming and J lost 4 bases; unmatched junction nucleotides: 2. The CDR3 contains 14 residues. CDR1 SNHLY and CDR2 FYNNEI come from the germline V gene. The CDR3 DNA reads as TGTGCCAGCAGTGGACAGGGGATCACCGGGGAGCTGTTTTTT. It specifies CASSGQGITGELFF.